The 10 T cell receptor beta chains in this list originate from one sample, sequenced in a study of T cell changes during pregnancy in multiple sclerosis. Profiling relied on immunoSEQ multiplex PCR, and the TCRdb table lists in-frame clones only, not all of them. The sample includes around 19,000 clones, around 90% seen only once; the top ten take 7%. Source: CD8+ T cells from peripheral blood mononuclear cells, taken in the third trimester of pregnancy. These receptors all come from a female donor in good health, enrolled as a control in a pregnancy study.

V gene TRBV5-6 combines with J gene TRBJ1-2; TRBD1 is a possible D gene (5 bases). The germline gives CDR1 SGHDT, CDR2 YYEEEE. CDR3 size: 16 residues. Trimming left V 5 bases short and J 5 bases short, with 22 bases between. CDR3 nucleotide sequence: TGTGCCAGCAGTTTCTGGGGCAGCCTCCAGGTTTATGGCTACACCTTC. This codes for CASSFWGSLQVYGYTF.

The chain links TRBV7-3 to TRBJ2-1, with 13 nucleotides matching TRBD2. The CDR3 covers 15 residues. J lost 6 bases, V lost 5 bases, and 4 bases had no gene match. Germline V CDR1 and CDR2: SGHTA, FQGTGA. CDR3 sequence (DNA): TGTGCCAGCAGCCGAGGACTAGCGGGGGTCAATGAGCAGTTCTTC. Its protein is CASSRGLAGVNEQFF.

V gene TRBV4-1 combines with J gene TRBJ1-1; 7 bases are shared with TRBD1. The ends lost 0 bases at V and 7 bases at J; junction bases unmatched: 11. The CDR3 runs to 16 residues. Germline assignment: CDR1 MGHRA and CDR2 YSYEKL. As DNA, the CDR3 is TGCGCCAGCAGCCAAGACAGGGACAGAGGTCCACTTGAAGCTTTCTTT. It translates to CASSQDRDRGPLEAFF.

The chain uses TRBV27 and TRBJ2-7; 12 nucleotides agree with TRBD2. CDR1 MNHEY and CDR2 SMNVEV come from the germline V gene (reference sequence). The V and J ends lost 4 bases and 2 bases, in that order; junction bases with no gene match: 0. CDR3 length: 14 amino acids. The CDR3 DNA reads TGTGCCAGCAGTTGGACTAGCGGGACCTACGAGCAGTACTTC. Amino acid sequence: CASSWTSGTYEQYF.

The genes are TRBV5-1 and TRBJ2-3, with 9 bases fitting TRBD1. The CDR3 is 15 amino acids. Unmatched junction bases numbered 2, after V lost 0 bases and J lost 3 bases. Germline loops: CDR1 SGHRS, CDR2 YFSETQ. CDR3 in amino acids: CASSLEGQGTDTQYF. In DNA form, the CDR3 reads TGCGCCAGCAGCTTGGAAGGACAGGGGACAGATACGCAGTATTTT.

CDR3 amino acids: CASSQGGGARYGYTF. The CDR3 DNA reads TGCGCCAGCAGCCAAGGAGGAGGGGCAAGGTATGGCTACACCTTC. The chain couples TRBV4-3 to TRBJ1-2, with D perhaps TRBD1 (5 bases). V gave up 1 base and J gave up 5 bases, with 14 bases separating them. The CDR3 loop spans 15 amino acids. Per the germline V gene, CDR1 is LGHNA and CDR2 is YSLEER.

This clone was picked up many times. The gene calls are TRBV15 and TRBJ2-2; 9 nucleotides agree with TRBD1. Germline V CDR1 and CDR2: LNHNV, YYDKDF (reference sequence). V gave up 0 bases and J gave up 4 bases; unmatched junction bases: 3. The CDR3 is 16 amino acids. The DNA for the CDR3 is TGTGCCACCAGCAGAGATGGGGACAGGGCCACCGGGGAGCTGTTTTTT. Encoded protein: CATSRDGDRATGELFF.

The chain links TRBV11-2 to TRBJ1-4, with TRBD1 identical over 11 bases. The CDR3 loop spans 16 amino acids. CDR1 is SGHAT and CDR2 is FQNNGV in the germline V gene. The V and J ends lost 5 bases and 2 bases, in that order; junction bases with no gene match: 4. The CDR3 sequence: CASSGGQGGTNEKLFF. The CDR3 DNA reads TGTGCCAGCAGCGGGGGACAGGGGGGCACTAATGAAAAACTGTTTTTT.

The V gene is TRBV5-1, the J gene TRBJ2-7; D remains ambiguous. V lost 2 bases and J 3 bases, leaving 15 bases between the germline ends. CDR1 and CDR2 from the germline V gene are SGHRS and YFSETQ. CDR3 size: 15 residues. In DNA, the CDR3 is TGCGCCAGCAGCTTAACCTTGGGCATTTACTACGAGCAGTACTTC. Protein sequence: CASSLTLGIYYEQYF.

This rearrangement joins TRBV7-9 to TRBJ2-7; TRBD1 matches at 7 bases. Germline lookup yields CDR1 SEHNR and CDR2 FQNEAQ (reference sequence). This CDR3 comprises 14 residues. With 3 bases clipped from V and 4 bases from J, the junction kept 6 bases outside the gene matches. CDR3 protein: CASSFEGAYYEQYF. The CDR3 DNA reads TGTGCCAGCAGCTTCGAGGGGGCATATTACGAGCAGTACTTC.